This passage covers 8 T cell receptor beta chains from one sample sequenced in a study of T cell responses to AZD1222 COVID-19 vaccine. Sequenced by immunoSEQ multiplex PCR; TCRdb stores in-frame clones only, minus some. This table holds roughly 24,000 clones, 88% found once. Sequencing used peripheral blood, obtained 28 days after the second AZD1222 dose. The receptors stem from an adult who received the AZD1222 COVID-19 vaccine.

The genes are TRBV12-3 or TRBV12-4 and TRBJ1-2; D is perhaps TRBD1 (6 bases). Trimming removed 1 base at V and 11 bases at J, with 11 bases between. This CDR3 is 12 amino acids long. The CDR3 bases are TGTGCCAGCAGTTTAGAGGGGGGGCGGTACACCTTC. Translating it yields CASSLEGGRYTF.

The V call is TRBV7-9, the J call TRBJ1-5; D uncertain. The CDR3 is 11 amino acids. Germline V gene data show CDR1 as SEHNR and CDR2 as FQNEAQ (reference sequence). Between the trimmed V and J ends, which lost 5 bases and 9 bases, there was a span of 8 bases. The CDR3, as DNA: TGTGCCAGCAGCGGCTCGGGGCCCCAGCATTTT. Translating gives CASSGSGPQHF.

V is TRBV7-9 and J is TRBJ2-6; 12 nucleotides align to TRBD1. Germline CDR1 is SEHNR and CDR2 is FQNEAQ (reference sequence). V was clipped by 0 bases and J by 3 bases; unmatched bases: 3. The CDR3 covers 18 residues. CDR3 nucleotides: TGTGCCAGCAGCTTAGCCGGGACAGGGGGCTTTGGGGCCAACGTCCTGACTTTC. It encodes CASSLAGTGGFGANVLTF.

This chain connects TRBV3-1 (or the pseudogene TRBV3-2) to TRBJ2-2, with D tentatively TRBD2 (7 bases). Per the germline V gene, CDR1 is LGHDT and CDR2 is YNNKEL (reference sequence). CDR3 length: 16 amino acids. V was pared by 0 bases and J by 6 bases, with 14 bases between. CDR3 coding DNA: TGTGCCAGCAGCCAAGATTGGGGGGGCCCGGCCGGGGAGCTGTTTTTT. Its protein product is CASSQDWGGPAGELFF.

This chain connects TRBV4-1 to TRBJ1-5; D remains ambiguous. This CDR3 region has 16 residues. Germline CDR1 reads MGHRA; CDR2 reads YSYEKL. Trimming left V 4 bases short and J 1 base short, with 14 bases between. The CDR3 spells CASSPRAVGSNQPQHF. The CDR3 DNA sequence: TGCGCCAGCAGCCCGAGGGCGGTTGGCAGCAATCAGCCCCAGCATTTT.

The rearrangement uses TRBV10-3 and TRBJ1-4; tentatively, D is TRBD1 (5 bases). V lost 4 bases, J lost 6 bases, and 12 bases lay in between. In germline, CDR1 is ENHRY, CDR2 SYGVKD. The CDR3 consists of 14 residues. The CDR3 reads CAISAGDSHEKLFF. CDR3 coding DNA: TGTGCCATCAGTGCGGGTGACAGCCATGAAAAACTGTTTTTT.

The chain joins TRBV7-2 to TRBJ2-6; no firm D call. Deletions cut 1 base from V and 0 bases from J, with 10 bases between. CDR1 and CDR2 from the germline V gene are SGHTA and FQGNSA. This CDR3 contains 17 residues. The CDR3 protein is CASSLVKGISGANVLTF. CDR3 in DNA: TGTGCCAGCAGCTTAGTCAAGGGTATCTCTGGGGCCAACGTCCTGACTTTC.

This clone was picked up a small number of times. The CDR3 here is CASSVSGTGGTEAFF. For the CDR3, the DNA is TGTGCCAGCAGCGTTTCCGGGACAGGGGGAACTGAAGCTTTCTTT. The chain recombines TRBV9 with TRBJ1-1; 11 bases align to TRBD1. The CDR3 loop spans 15 amino acids. J lost 5 bases, V lost 2 bases, and 5 bases had no gene match. Germline V gives CDR1 SGDLS, CDR2 YYNGEE.